This TCR beta chain was retrieved from a study of cytomegalovirus exposure and HLA in healthy donors. General observations from the study: The classifier was said to identify cytomegalovirus status with high specificity and sensitivity.

60 Vbeta and 13 Jbeta primers were used in PCR. The repertoire was sequenced with immunoSEQ multiplex PCR; TCRdb's copy has only in-frame clones and lacks some. The data contain roughly 260,000 clones, approximately 84% of them singletons. This clone occurred once. Its antigen is currently unknown. Trimming left V 3 bases short and J 1 base short, with 15 bases between. Germline assignment: CDR1 PRHDT and CDR2 FYEKMQ (reference sequence). There are 16 residues in the CDR3. V is TRBV13 and J is TRBJ1-1, with D possibly TRBD1 on 6 matching bases. The sequence derives from a woman between 40 and 55 years old in good health and CMV-seropositive. The sequenced sample consisted of PBMCs. The CDR3 loop is CASSFYPGHKNTEAFF. DNA of the CDR3: TGTGCCAGCAGCTTTTATCCGGGACATAAGAACACTGAAGCTTTCTTT.